The 20 T cell receptor beta chains in this list originate from one sample, sequenced in a study of vaccination effects on CD4 cells after COVID-19 (dated by TCRdb to about 2022). The protocol used for the library was the immunoSEQ multiplex PCR assay. TCRdb obtained this table from immuneACCESS and retained in-frame rearrangements with V and J assigned. These tables miss some clones; where compared with another copy, unresolved V genes account for less than half of the shortfall, and the remainder is unexplained. The sample records tens of thousands of clones, approximately 82% of which are singletons. Jointly, the top ten make up 3.6% of the sample. These receptors have no identified antigens. After 10 days of culture, CD4+ T cells were isolated with the EasySep CD4+ T cell isolation kit. PCR-confirmed SARS-CoV-2 infection had occurred in convalescent patients between March and December 2020, before the Alpha, Beta and Delta variants emerged in the United States. Two doses of either the BNT162b2 or the mRNA-1273 mRNA SARS-CoV-2 vaccine were administered to participants.

The sequencing used CD4+ T cells from PBMCs cultured without peptide, collected after COVID-19 vaccination. The receptors were sampled from a human donor who had a prior SARS-CoV-2 infection.

This clone has a handful of counts. The chain employs TRBV4-3 and TRBJ2-3; D unresolved. Germline CDR1 reads LGHNA; CDR2 reads YSLEER. The V gene lost 0 bases and the J gene lost 1 base, with 8 bases spanning the gap. The CDR3 is 15 residues long. CDR3 residues: CASSQDPRGTDTQYF. For the CDR3, the DNA is TGCGCCAGCAGCCAAGATCCTAGAGGCACAGATACGCAGTATTTT.

The rearrangement joins TRBV7-2 to TRBJ2-7; 14 positions match TRBD2. Germline V lookup: CDR1 SGHTA, CDR2 FQGNSA. V trimming: 2 bases; J trimming: 3 bases; junction bases outside the gene matches: 6. The CDR3 loop spans 17 amino acids. The CDR3 sequence is CASSLPGLAGADYEQYF. The CDR3, as DNA: TGTGCCAGCAGCTTACCGGGACTAGCGGGAGCTGACTACGAGCAGTACTTC.

The chain carries TRBV7-2 and TRBJ2-1, with TRBD1 matching 10 bases. CDR3 length equals 16 residues. The germline gives CDR1 SGHTA, CDR2 FQGNSA. The V and J ends lost 5 bases and 5 bases, in that order; junction bases with no gene match: 9. This chain's CDR3 is CASSPPRGQGNNEQFF. As DNA, the CDR3 is TGTGCCAGCAGCCCGCCGAGGGGACAGGGGAACAATGAGCAGTTCTTC.

The chain carries TRBV15 and TRBJ2-5; no clear D. Between the trimmed V and J ends, which lost 0 bases and 5 bases, there was a span of 19 bases. Germline V gene sequence: CDR1 LNHNV, CDR2 YYDKDF (reference sequence). The CDR3 loop spans 17 amino acids. The CDR3 reads CATSRDRTTAAQETQYF. The DNA of the CDR3 is TGTGCCACCAGCAGAGACCGAACGACCGCGGCGCAGGAGACCCAGTACTTC.

The gene calls are TRBV6-6 and TRBJ1-2; 7 bases are shared with TRBD1. V lost 2 bases and J lost 2; bases outside the gene matches: 5. The CDR3 is 15 residues long. Germline-derived CDR1 and CDR2 are MNHNY and SVGAGI (reference sequence). CDR3 DNA sequence: TGTGCCAGCAGTTACGGACAGGACTACAACTATGGCTACACCTTC. Protein: CASSYGQDYNYGYTF.

The V gene is TRBV6-2 or TRBV6-3, the J gene TRBJ1-2; weak D call: TRBD1 (6 bases). The CDR3 totals 13 residues. Germline assignment: CDR1 MNHEY and CDR2 SVGEGT. The V and J ends lost 4 bases and 5 bases respectively, with 11 bases between them. The CDR3 sequence: CASSSGQNYGYTF. The CDR3 DNA reads TGTGCCAGCAGTTCAGGACAGAATTATGGCTACACCTTC.

The V call is TRBV14, the J call TRBJ2-3; TRBD2 might be the D (6 bases). V lost 1 base, J lost 11 bases, and 13 bases lay in between. The CDR3 is 13 residues long. Per the germline V gene, CDR1 is SGHDN and CDR2 is FVKESK. In DNA, the CDR3 is TGTGCCAGCAGCCAAGTTTGGTCGGGGGAGCAGTATTTT. Residues: CASSQVWSGEQYF.

This chain joins TRBV6-1 and TRBJ1-3; no firm D call. The CDR3 runs to 14 residues. Germline CDR1 MNHNS, CDR2 SASEGT. Trimming removed 2 bases at V and 2 bases at J, with 7 bases between. The CDR3 sequence: CASSENGPGNTIYF. In DNA, the CDR3 is TGTGCCAGCAGTGAAAACGGGCCTGGAAACACCATATATTTT.

The chain uses TRBV11-3 and TRBJ2-1; weak D call: TRBD2 (6 bases). Trimming stripped 3 bases from V and 0 bases from J, with 9 bases between. This CDR3 contains 15 residues. CDR1 is SGHNT, CDR2 YENEEA, per germline. The CDR3 coding sequence is TGTGCCAGCAGCTTCCGGGGGAGCTCCTACAATGAGCAGTTCTTC. Amino acids: CASSFRGSSYNEQFF.

The chain recombines TRBV7-2 with TRBJ2-5, with D possibly matching TRBD2 (5 bases). The ends were cut back, 1 base at V and 4 bases at J, with 10 bases in the middle. The length of the CDR3 is 14 residues. From germline, CDR1 is SGHTA and CDR2 FQGNSA. The CDR3, as DNA: TGTGCCAGCAGCTTAGATACTAGGAGAGAGACCCAGTACTTC. It is translated as CASSLDTRRETQYF.

The chain is built from TRBV20-1 and TRBJ1-5; weak D call: TRBD1 (5 bases). The CDR3 has 15 residues. The ends were cut back, 3 bases at V and 1 base at J, with 13 bases in the middle. Per germline, CDR1 DFQATT and CDR2 SNEGSKA (reference sequence). The CDR3 spells CSASLQGGSNQPQHF. CDR3 nucleotide sequence: TGCAGTGCTAGTCTCCAGGGCGGGAGCAATCAGCCCCAGCATTTT.

The gene calls are TRBV3-1 (or the pseudogene TRBV3-2) and TRBJ2-7, with D possibly being TRBD1 (7 bases). V was trimmed by 3 bases and J by 1 base, leaving 16 bases between them. CDR3 length: 16 amino acids. The germline V gene encodes CDR1 LGHDT and CDR2 YNNKEL (reference sequence). CDR3 sequence (DNA): TGTGCCAGCAGCCATAGGGGCAGGGGGACTTCCTACGAGCAGTACTTC. Residues: CASSHRGRGTSYEQYF.

The chain links TRBV11-3 to TRBJ2-7; D is unclear. V shed 5 bases and J shed 9 bases, with 20 bases lying between them. The CDR3 is 14 residues long. Germline V gives CDR1 SGHNT, CDR2 YENEEA. The CDR3 region has the DNA TGTGCCAGCAGCCAAGGCGTCCTAACTCCGTTGCAGTACTTC. Translation: CASSQGVLTPLQYF.

This clone was picked up a small number of times. V gene TRBV11-2 combines with J gene TRBJ1-1; a possible D gene is TRBD1 (6 bases). The V end lost 0 bases, the J end lost 1 base, and 15 bases lay between the germline ends. Germline CDR1 and CDR2: SGHAT and FQNNGV. The CDR3 has 17 amino acids. CDR3 protein: CASSLDQGDRRNTEAFF. The CDR3 DNA reads as TGTGCCAGCAGCTTAGATCAGGGAGACAGGAGGAACACTGAAGCTTTCTTT.

J is TRBJ1-1 and V is TRBV9; no reliable D call. Germline CDR1 and CDR2: SGDLS and YYNGEE. Trimming took 0 bases from V and 4 from J, leaving 13 bases between them. This CDR3 contains 15 residues. CDR3 loop: CASSVGPGSGTEAFF. The CDR3 DNA reads as TGTGCCAGCAGCGTAGGTCCAGGATCTGGCACTGAAGCTTTCTTT.

The chain employs TRBV21-1 and TRBJ1-2. TRBV21-1 is annotated as a pseudogene. This CDR3 contains 13 residues. The CDR3 nucleotides are TGTGCCAGCAGCAAATCCGTGAACTATGGCTACACCTTC. Protein sequence: CASSKSVNYGYTF.

This clone was found a few times. The chain recombines TRBV11-3 with TRBJ2-7, with 7 bases identical to TRBD2. Trimming cost V 5 bases and J 4 bases; bases outside gene matches: 11. Germline CDR1 and CDR2: SGHNT and YENEEA. This CDR3 contains 15 residues. The CDR3 nucleotides are TGTGCCAGCAGCCAGCATGAACTAGCGTTGTACGAGCAGTACTTC. It specifies CASSQHELALYEQYF.

The chain joins TRBV30 to TRBJ1-2, with D possibly matching TRBD1 (5 bases). The CDR3 runs to 18 residues. The germline V gene encodes CDR1 GTSNPN and CDR2 SVGIG (reference sequence). V shed 7 bases and J shed 2 bases, with 29 bases lying between them. The CDR3 loop is CAFDVDTSSGTLNYGYTF. Here the CDR3 DNA reads TGTGCCTTTGACGTCGACACATCATCGGGGACTCTAAACTATGGCTACACCTTC. The complete variable domain, with remaining parts taken from reference TRBV30 and TRBJ1-2, reads SQTIHQWPATLVQPVGSPLSLECTVEGTSNPNLYWYRQAAGRGLQLLFYSVGIGQISSEVPQNLSASRPQDRQFILSSKKLLLSDSGFYLCAFDVDTSSGTLNYGYTFGSGTRLTVV.

The V and J genes are TRBV10-3 and TRBJ2-1; 8 nucleotides agree with TRBD2. The CDR3 is 18 residues long. CDR1 is ENHRY, CDR2 SYGVKD, per germline. Trimming removed 0 bases from V and 3 bases from J; junction bases left unmatched: 10. The chain's CDR3 is CAISESGAAGGIYNEQFF. The CDR3 DNA is TGTGCCATCAGTGAGTCAGGGGCGGCGGGGGGTATCTACAATGAGCAGTTCTTC.

The chain combines TRBV29-1 with TRBJ2-3; TRBD2 matches at 8 bases. CDR3 length: 13 residues. Germline V gene sequence: CDR1 SQVTM, CDR2 ANQGSEA. V was pared by 4 bases and J by 4 bases, with 4 bases of the junction left unmatched. CDR3 sequence (DNA): TGCAGCGTTGGTCCCGGGGGGGCAGATACGCAGTATTTT. Translation: CSVGPGGADTQYF.